This T cell receptor beta chain was sequenced during a study of T cell repertoires in cytomegalovirus infection. Study observations and caveats: CMV-specific HLA-C-restricted TCR beta clonotypes dominated the ex vivo response.

J was trimmed by 4 bases and V by 4 bases; bases with no gene match: 4. The CDR3 is 14 amino acids. MiXCR was run by TCRdb on the reads, yielding one entry per CDR3 protein. The repertoire includes over 100,000 distinct CDR3 sequences, about 30% of them detected once, and about 81% sits in the top ten. This clonotype was counted a few times. Its antigen is not identified. The receptor's source is a human donor in good health (CMV status not recorded). Some clones in this sample may be carry-over from other donors' samples. Sequenced material: CD8+ T cells from cultured PBMCs, taken from culture after CMV antigen stimulation. The chain combines TRBV12-3 or TRBV12-4 with TRBJ2-1, with 7 bases that match TRBD1. CDR3 residues: CASSSGTVYNEQFF. For the CDR3, the DNA is TGTGCCAGCAGTTCCGGGACAGTTTACAATGAGCAGTTCTTC.